This TCR beta chain was sequenced for a study of beta chain features in type 1 diabetes. The study's findings and limits: Shorter TCRB CDR3s, moderately but significantly so, marked every one of the four CD4+ subsets in Type 1 diabetes patients.

V lost 8 bases and J lost 2, with 5 bases in between. The CDR3 is made up of 11 amino acids. Germline CDR1 and CDR2: SGHAT and FQNNGV. A word on this clone: Its antigen remains unknown.

The isolated RNA, all of it, was reverse transcribed, so expressed TCRB transcripts were what got sequenced. Some clones are missing from TCRdb's copy, which holds only in-frame ones; the method was immunoSEQ multiplex PCR. The table includes 300,000 to 350,000 clones, over 7% detected once. Source material: central memory CD4+ T cells from blood. The chain uses TRBV11-2 and TRBJ2-3; D is unclear. The clonotype comes from a man aged 25-45 years with type 1 diabetes. The DNA for the CDR3 is TGTGCCAGCCAACACACAGATACGCAGTATTTT. It translates to CASQHTDTQYF.